This TCR beta chain appears in the sequencing data of a study of blood T cell repertoires in COVID-19. For the study at large: Samples came from the United States, Italy and Spain, spanning acute and convalescent COVID-19.

This clone is a singleton in its sample. Trimming pared 3 bases from V and 4 bases from J, leaving 9 bases between. There are 14 residues in the CDR3. Germline CDR1 reads SNHLY; CDR2 reads FYNNEI. In the original processing: Amplified reference gene primers provided the basis for estimating nucleated cell counts. TCRdb keeps only in-frame clones here, not all; method: immunoSEQ multiplex PCR. V, J and clone size are those of that table, while D and trimming were read from the DNA. The repertoire holds around 300,000 clones, with approximately 85% as singletons. This chain joins TRBV2 and TRBJ1-4; unclear D gene. This TCR was sampled from a woman in her seventies with acute or convalescent COVID-19. The sample comprised peripheral blood. The CDR3 DNA sequence: TGTGCCAGCAGTGATGGACGGGGTAATGAAAAACTGTTTTTT. Translated: CASSDGRGNEKLFF.